This entry lists 30 T cell receptor beta chains sequenced from one sample in a study of vaccination and CD4 T cells after COVID-19. The Oncomine TCR Beta short-read assay was applied to DNA of cultured CD4+ T cells. TCRdb used MiXCR to reprocess the PCR reads, holding one entry per CDR3 protein. Among about 20,000 distinct CDR3 sequences listed, 35% to 50% were seen once. Antigens of these TCRs are unknown. Treatment defined: roughly 10-day PBMC culture with coronavirus spike peptide pools or control peptides (ViraFEST assay). The sample in question was CD4+ T cells from blood, cultured in vitro, obtained after SARS-CoV-2 vaccination. Receptors originate from a human donor who had recovered from COVID-19.

V gene TRBV7-2 combines with J gene TRBJ2-1; D possibly corresponds to TRBD1 (5 bases). CDR1 and CDR2 from the germline V gene are SGHTA and FQGNSA. This CDR3 has 14 amino acids. V lost 3 bases and J 1 base, leaving 7 bases between the germline ends. The CDR3 sequence: CASSFSGSYNEQFF. The CDR3 DNA reads TGTGCCAGCAGCTTCTCAGGGTCCTACAATGAGCAGTTCTTC.

J is TRBJ2-3 and V is TRBV6-5; TRBD2 matches 9 bases. V lost 0 bases and J lost 5; bases outside the gene matches: 9. The V gene's germline CDR1 is MNHEY and CDR2 SVGAGI. The CDR3 runs 17 residues. The CDR3 loop reads CASSYSSSGGNRDTQYF. The CDR3 nucleotides are TGTGCCAGCAGTTACTCGTCGAGCGGGGGGAATCGAGATACGCAGTATTTT.

In this sample, this clonotype turned up a few times. The J gene is TRBJ1-1, the V gene TRBV19, with TRBD1 matching over 8 bases. Germline CDR1 is LNHDA and CDR2 is SQIVND (reference sequence). The CDR3 sequence is 16 residues long. J lost 5 bases, V lost 5 bases, and 13 bases had no gene match. This CDR3 is CASSPTGQGTFTEAFF. The DNA for the CDR3 is TGTGCCAGTAGTCCTACTGGACAGGGAACGTTTACTGAAGCTTTCTTT.

The chain is built from TRBV7-2 and TRBJ2-7, with 10 bases fitting TRBD1. The CDR3 is 16 residues long. V dropped 0 bases and J dropped 1; count of bases not matched to a gene: 3. The V gene's germline CDR1 is SGHTA and CDR2 FQGNSA. Here the CDR3 DNA reads TGTGCCAGCAGCTTAGCGGGGACAGGGGTTTCCTACGAGCAGTACTTC. The encoded protein is CASSLAGTGVSYEQYF.

The table lists this clonotype with a few counts. V is TRBV19 and J is TRBJ1-2; D is perhaps TRBD1 (5 bases). Trimming left V 4 bases short and J 4 bases short, with 10 bases between. From germline, CDR1 is LNHDA and CDR2 SQIVND (reference sequence). This CDR3 is 13 amino acids long. The CDR3 sequence is CASSTRVGYGYTF. Here the CDR3 DNA reads TGTGCCAGTAGTACCAGGGTCGGCTATGGCTACACCTTC.

The chain carries TRBV20-1 and TRBJ2-3, with 12 positions matching TRBD2. Germline V gene sequence: CDR1 DFQATT, CDR2 SNEGSKA (reference sequence). This CDR3 is 15 amino acids long. Germline trimming cut 6 bases from V and 8 bases from J; bases unmatched to any gene: 12. The CDR3 loop reads CSASGTSGYVATQYF. CDR3 nucleotide sequence: TGCAGTGCCAGTGGGACTAGCGGGTATGTGGCTACGCAGTATTTT.

V is TRBV20-1 and J is TRBJ1-5; no clear D. The V gene lost 3 bases and the J gene lost 0 bases, with 12 bases spanning the gap. The CDR3 has 15 residues. Germline lookup yields CDR1 DFQATT and CDR2 SNEGSKA (reference sequence). The CDR3 DNA reads TGCAGTGCTAGCCTGTTGGCTATTAGCAATCAGCCCCAGCATTTT. It specifies CSASLLAISNQPQHF.

The V and J genes are TRBV20-1 and TRBJ2-3; D remains ambiguous. Between the trimmed V and J ends, which lost 1 base and 5 bases, there was a span of 4 bases. The CDR3 extends over 11 amino acids. Per germline, CDR1 DFQATT and CDR2 SNEGSKA (reference sequence). As DNA, the CDR3 is TGCAGTGCTAGAGGGGGAGATACGCAGTATTTT. Encoded protein: CSARGGDTQYF.

This clonotype was recorded only once. The chain has TRBV19 and TRBJ2-1; 7 bases line up with TRBD2. The ends lost 5 bases at V and 5 bases at J; junction bases unmatched: 6. The CDR3 extends over 14 amino acids. The germline gives CDR1 LNHDA, CDR2 SQIVND (reference sequence). The CDR3 reads CASSQAGLNNEQFF. The CDR3 nucleotides are TGTGCCAGTAGTCAAGCGGGGCTAAACAATGAGCAGTTCTTC. Combining the CDR3 with reference TRBV19 and TRBJ2-1 gives the whole variable domain DGGITQSPKYLFRKEGQNVTLSCEQNLNHDAMYWYRQDPGQGLRLIYYSQIVNDFQKGDIAEGYSVSREKKESFPLTVTSAQKNPTAFYLCASSQAGLNNEQFFGPGTRLTVL.

CDR3 nucleotides: TGTGCCAGCAGTTACCAAGGACGAGGATATTCACCCCTCCACTTT. As protein: CASSYQGRGYSPLHF. V is TRBV6-5 and J is TRBJ1-6; D remains ambiguous. CDR3 length equals 15 residues. The V gene lost 2 bases and the J gene lost 8 bases, with 13 bases spanning the gap. Looked up from germline, CDR1 is MNHEY and CDR2 is SVGAGI.

CDR3 loop: CASTPGQINSPLHF. The DNA for the CDR3 is TGTGCCAGCACCCCGGGACAGATAAATTCACCCCTCCACTTT. J is TRBJ1-6 and V is TRBV6-2 or TRBV6-3; 7 nucleotides line up with TRBD1. V shed 7 bases, J shed 7 bases, and the junction held 7 bases outside the gene matches. This CDR3 is built from 14 residues. Germline-derived CDR1 and CDR2 are MNHEY and SVGEGT.

The chain carries TRBV7-2 and TRBJ1-5; tentative D call: TRBD1 (5 bases). Trimming took 7 bases from V and 8 from J, leaving 18 bases between them. This CDR3 comprises 14 residues. Germline CDR1 and CDR2: SGHTA and FQGNSA. The CDR3 sequence: CASTRDAGGEPQHF. In DNA form, the CDR3 reads TGTGCCAGCACGAGGGACGCGGGGGGGGAGCCCCAGCATTTT. Looking up the rest from reference TRBV7-2 and TRBJ1-5 gives the full variable domain: GAGVSQSPSNKVTEKGKDVELRCDPISGHTALYWYRQSLGQGLEFLIYFQGNSAPDKSGLPSDRFSAERTGGSVSTLTIQRTQQEDSAVYLCASTRDAGGEPQHFGDGTRLSIL.

The V gene is TRBV20-1, the J gene TRBJ1-3; 9 nucleotides line up with TRBD1. The V gene's germline CDR1 is DFQATT and CDR2 SNEGSKA (reference sequence). There are 14 residues in the CDR3. J lost 2 bases, V lost 4 bases, and 3 bases had no gene match. The DNA for the CDR3 is TGCAGTGCTACACGGACAGGGGCTGGAAACACCATATATTTT. Encoded protein: CSATRTGAGNTIYF.

This clonotype was counted only a few times. V usage is TRBV7-2 and J usage is TRBJ1-4; D might be TRBD1 (6 bases). Germline V lookup: CDR1 SGHTA, CDR2 FQGNSA. The ends were cut back, 0 bases at V and 11 bases at J, with 16 bases in the middle. This CDR3 contains 15 residues. CDR3 amino acids: CASSLAPAQGWKLFF. CDR3 nucleotides: TGTGCCAGCAGCTTAGCCCCAGCGCAGGGGTGGAAACTGTTTTTT. The full variable domain, in which reference TRBV7-2 and TRBJ1-4 provide the parts outside the CDR3, is GAGVSQSPSNKVTEKGKDVELRCDPISGHTALYWYRQSLGQGLEFLIYFQGNSAPDKSGLPSDRFSAERTGGSVSTLTIQRTQQEDSAVYLCASSLAPAQGWKLFFGSGTQLSVL.

The chain is built from TRBV29-1 and TRBJ1-5, with a weak D call TRBD1 (5 bases). The CDR3 runs 13 residues. The germline V and J ends were trimmed by 4 bases and 6 bases, with 13 bases remaining between them. Germline CDR1 reads SQVTM; CDR2 reads ANQGSEA. The CDR3 is CSVGPGPGQPQHF. The DNA for the CDR3 is TGCAGCGTTGGGCCAGGGCCCGGTCAGCCCCAGCATTTT. The full variable domain, its missing parts supplied by reference TRBV29-1 and TRBJ1-5, is SAVISQKPSRDICQRGTSLTIQCQVDSQVTMMFWYRQQPGQSLTLIATANQGSEATYESGFVIDKFPISRPNLTFSTLTVSNMSPEDSSIYLCSVGPGPGQPQHFGDGTRLSIL.

The sample holds a few counts of this clonotype. The chain employs TRBV20-1 and TRBJ1-1; D might be TRBD1 (5 bases). Germline values: CDR1 DFQATT, CDR2 SNEGSKA (reference sequence). The CDR3 totals 13 residues. V was shortened by 2 bases and J by 6 bases, with 13 bases between the two germline ends. In nucleotides, the CDR3 is TGCAGTGCTAGAAGAGGAGGGGCGGCTGAAGCTTTCTTT. It translates to CSARRGGAAEAFF.

The rearrangement joins TRBV5-3 to TRBJ2-7, with 9 bases fitting TRBD1. TRBV5-3 is known as an ORF, though its function is uncertain. After removal of 4 bases from V and 5 bases from J, the junction contained 10 bases not matched to a gene. This CDR3 spans 15 amino acids. The CDR3 loop is CARSPSGDRDHEQYF. Written as DNA, the CDR3 is TGTGCCAGAAGCCCCTCGGGGGACAGGGACCACGAGCAGTACTTC.

CDR3: CASKMEGRAFF. The CDR3 coding sequence is TGTGCCAGCAAAATGGAGGGGAGGGCTTTCTTT. The chain joins TRBV6-1 to TRBJ1-1; weak D call: TRBD1 (5 bases). The length of the CDR3 is 11 residues. CDR1 MNHNS and CDR2 SASEGT come from the germline V gene. With 7 bases removed from V and 11 bases from J, the gap between germline ends came to 14 bases.

This sequence joins TRBV5-6 and TRBJ1-2, with unresolved D. This CDR3 region has 12 residues. V shed 0 bases and J shed 4 bases, with 4 bases lying between them. The germline V gene has CDR1 SGHDT and CDR2 YYEEEE. The CDR3 nucleotides are TGTGCCAGCAGCTTGGCCAGCTATGGCTACACCTTC. Its translation is CASSLASYGYTF. Supplemented by reference TRBV5-6 and TRBJ1-2, the full variable domain reads DAGVTQSPTHLIKTRGQQVTLRCSPKSGHDTVSWYQQALGQGPQFIFQYYEEEERQRGNFPDRFSGHQFPNYSSELNVNALLLGDSALYLCASSLASYGYTFGSGTRLTVV.

This sequence joins TRBV11-3 and TRBJ2-7; TRBD1 agrees at 8 bases. The trim removed 2 bases at V and 6 bases at J, leaving 6 bases unmatched. This CDR3 has 14 amino acids. CDR1 SGHNT and CDR2 YENEEA come from the germline V gene. CDR3 loop: CASSLTAGTGEQYF. The DNA of the CDR3 is TGTGCCAGCAGCTTAACGGCGGGGACAGGCGAGCAGTACTTC. Full variable domain (rest looked up from reference TRBV11-3 and TRBJ2-7): EAGVVQSPRYKIIEKKQPVAFWCNPISGHNTLYWYLQNLGQGPELLIRYENEEAVDDSQLPKDRFSAERLKGVDSTLKIQPAELGDSAVYLCASSLTAGTGEQYFGPGTRLTVT.

This clonotype showed up just a few times. The gene calls are TRBV6-1 and TRBJ1-5; perhaps TRBD1 as D (5 bases). Germline V lookup: CDR1 MNHNS, CDR2 SASEGT. This CDR3 has 15 residues. Trimming shortened V by 4 bases and J by 3 bases, and 13 bases separated the two germline ends. CDR3 nucleotides: TGTGCCAGCAGTGCGGCAGGAGGGGACAATCAGCCCCAGCATTTT. Protein product: CASSAAGGDNQPQHF.

J is TRBJ2-5 and V is TRBV19; 7 nucleotides agree with TRBD1. Trimming at V came to 3 bases and at J to 2 bases, leaving 0 bases not matched to a gene. The CDR3 loop spans 13 amino acids. From germline, CDR1 is LNHDA and CDR2 SQIVND (reference sequence). The CDR3 DNA reads as TGTGCCAGTAGTATCAGGGGGCAAGAGACCCAGTACTTC. Protein: CASSIRGQETQYF.

This chain connects TRBV28 to TRBJ1-6; no firm D call. Germline V gives CDR1 MDHEN, CDR2 SYDVKM. The germline V and J ends were trimmed by 5 bases and 4 bases, with 9 bases remaining between them. This CDR3 has 14 residues. The CDR3 protein is CASSPQGYNSPLHF. The CDR3 DNA reads as TGTGCCAGCAGTCCTCAAGGGTATAATTCACCCCTCCACTTT.

The chain has TRBV7-8 and TRBJ1-2; D remains unclear. V was clipped by 6 bases and J by 0 bases, with 14 bases between them. CDR3 size: 15 residues. Germline V lookup: CDR1 SGHVS, CDR2 FQNEAQ. As DNA, the CDR3 is TGTGCCAGCAGTCCGGCGCGAGTTACTAACTATGGCTACACCTTC. Amino acid sequence: CASSPARVTNYGYTF.

This clonotype is judged medium-sized. At one end, the junction sequence differs from germline, possibly due to a read error. The gene calls are TRBV15 and TRBJ1-1; TRBD1 might be the D (6 bases). In germline, CDR1 is LNHNV, CDR2 YYDKDF (reference sequence). CDR3 length: 11 residues. The CDR3 DNA reads as TGTGCCACCAGCTTGCGCCGGGACATCACGTTT. As protein: CATSLRRDITF.

The chain is built from TRBV30 and TRBJ2-4; tentatively, D is TRBD1 (6 bases). This CDR3 is 14 amino acids long. Per germline, CDR1 GTSNPN and CDR2 SVGIG (reference sequence). The V end was cut by 4 bases, the J end by 8 bases, with 18 bases between. In DNA form, the CDR3 reads TGTGCCTGGACCTTCGGGACACTGGGGGACATTCAGTACTTC. This gives the protein CAWTFGTLGDIQYF.

The chain uses TRBV20-1 and TRBJ2-2, with 10 positions matching TRBD1. Germline CDR1 is DFQATT and CDR2 is SNEGSKA (reference sequence). Unmatched junction bases numbered 1, after V lost 6 bases and J lost 3 bases. The CDR3 has 13 residues. CDR3 sequence: CSATGGDTGELFF. For the CDR3, the DNA is TGCAGTGCGACAGGGGGCGACACCGGGGAGCTGTTTTTT.

The chain employs TRBV6-4 and TRBJ1-2, with TRBD1 matching over 9 bases. Germline trimming cut 5 bases from V and 5 bases from J; bases unmatched to any gene: 6. Germline V gene sequence: CDR1 MRHNA, CDR2 SNTAGT. The CDR3 has 14 residues. This CDR3 is CASSPRTGEYGYTF. The CDR3 nucleotides are TGTGCCAGCAGTCCCAGGACAGGGGAATATGGCTACACCTTC.

This chain joins TRBV6-1 and TRBJ1-2; maybe TRBD1 (6 bases). The V gene lost 8 bases and the J gene lost 3 bases, with 13 bases spanning the gap. The CDR3 sequence is 13 residues long. Germline V gene sequence: CDR1 MNHNS, CDR2 SASEGT. CDR3 amino acids: CASSGGADYGYTF. CDR3 in DNA: TGTGCCAGCTCCGGGGGCGCGGACTATGGCTACACCTTC.

The V call is TRBV20-1, the J call TRBJ2-5, with 7 bases aligning to TRBD1. The CDR3 is 13 amino acids. Losses at the gene ends were 5 bases for V and 6 bases for J; bases not matched to a gene: 9. In germline, CDR1 is DFQATT, CDR2 SNEGSKA (reference sequence). CDR3 protein: CSARADRDKTQYF. The CDR3, as DNA: TGCAGTGCTCGCGCAGACAGGGATAAGACCCAGTACTTC.